This record covers a single TCR beta chain. This clonotype showed up just a few times. Which antigen it targets is not known. Per-base qualities were not stored, and no clone one base away is much larger. Receptor amplification or capture employed multiplex PCR. Sequencing used an Illumina HiSeq 4000. CDR3 regions were amplified by Arm-PCR with iRepertoire HTBI primers to construct TCR beta libraries. PCR products were gel purified before sequencing. On the authors' methods: A total of fewer than 65 TRBV and more than twelve TRBJ segments were identified across samples and were used for gene usage analysis of CDR3 amino acid clonotypes. COPE and FqMerger were used to merge filtered high-quality paired reads into contigs. BLAST was used to align contigs to the IMGT TRBV, TRBD and TRBJ reference genes, and CDR3 was defined following IMGT. Clonotypes above 0.1% frequency were classified as highly expanded clones. Shannon entropy served as the measure of repertoire diversity, while the Gini coefficient captured V-J evenness. Public clonotypes were defined as clonotypes shared by more than one individual. Starting from the raw public reads, TCRdb applied fastp trimming at Q25, assembled clones with MiXCR and retained in-frame beta chains. Rows merge per CDR3 protein into single entries with the most common DNA and genes. TCRdb's processing, not the study's, gives the V and J calls here. The sample yields 350,000 to 550,000 distinct CDR3 sequences; about 16% were counted once. The ten largest clones take up under 30% of the sample.

The time point label of this sample denotes: newly diagnosed GD, antithyroid drugs for less than 3 months. RNA was extracted from PBMCs in TRIzol for both TCR sequencing and RNA sequencing. Graves' disease was diagnosed according to American Thyroid Association guidelines. Patients for the study were recruited at an endocrinology department in Xi'an, China. Each patient gave 9 to 10 milliliters of peripheral blood, collected in an EDTA anticoagulant tube. Ficoll Paque Plus density gradient separation was used to isolate PBMCs, and no additional T cell sorting was done. An Agilent 2100 Bioanalyzer and agarose gel were used to check RNA quality, and a NanoDrop 2000 was used to measure RNA concentration. The data derive from a study of regulatory T cells in long-lasting Graves disease (dated by TCRdb to about 2021). Context from the whole study: In the newly diagnosed Graves' disease group, patients had been taking antithyroid drugs for less than 3 months. This study used TCR sequencing and RNA sequencing of peripheral blood to compare persistent Graves' disease patients against newly diagnosed Graves' disease patients. TCR sequencing covered some 13 persistent and 20 newly diagnosed Graves' disease patients, some 35 samples in total. The study was conducted in China and was registered as a clinical trial.

A distance of 7 bases separates the germline ends of V and J, which lose 5 bases and 5 bases respectively. The CDR3 goes from the cysteine to the phenylalanine over 12 residues. Of the read, only the CDR3 DNA is kept; its 36 bases are in frame from base 1. CDR1 and CDR2 are drawn from the germline V gene: ENHRY, SYGVKD. The paper as a whole reports these results and caveats: Sequencing and analysis were restricted to the TCR beta chain. The authors noted that the small sample size was a limitation that may lower accuracy. Lower TCR Shannon entropy and fewer highly expanded clones were observed in persistent Graves' disease patients than in newly diagnosed patients, which suggested clonal expansion. Patients with persistent disease shared more public clonotypes (around 3,000) than newly diagnosed patients did (966). TRBV28, TRBJ1-2 and TRBJ2-5 were preferentially used in persistent disease, while TRBV20-1 and TRBJ2-1 were favored in newly diagnosed disease. Peripheral blood alone was examined, since thyroid tissue, which constituted the primary lesion, could not be accessed.

These same records also appear under a second study, on T cells in Graves' hyperthyroidism and ophthalmopathy. From that second study: Graves' hyperthyroidism was defined as stable when no progression to ophthalmopathy occurred over 18 months of follow-up. Hyperthyroidism patients were newly diagnosed, had a disease duration of under 2 months, and were aged 18 to 65 years. Exclusion was applied to patients with uncontrolled infections, other autoimmune diseases, pregnancy or lactation. Clinical symptoms, serum thyroxine and TRAb, thyroid ultrasound, and orbital computed tomography formed the basis for the diagnoses. For the first round of RT-PCR on the TCR CDR3, the HTBI primer set was used together with the Qiagen OneStep RT-PCR kit. Most expanded thyroid clonotypes (frequency above 0.001) were also detected in blood, suggesting blood repertoires may reflect thyroid immune responses. A model built on a 13 V-J signature distinguished ophthalmopathy from stable hyperthyroidism, reaching about 88% sensitivity and approximately 81% specificity in cross-validation and 80%/75% in testing. In validation, the model predicted progression to ophthalmopathy with around 71% sensitivity and roughly 75% specificity, a median of 6.5 months before onset. TCR V-J signatures able to tell the groups apart were searched for in a discovery cohort of some 100 patients, of whom over 40 had Graves' ophthalmopathy and some 60 had stable Graves' hyperthyroidism. Prospective prediction of ophthalmopathy was tested in an independent validation cohort of 18 to 20 hyperthyroidism patients and 17 patients who later progressed to ophthalmopathy. The 75 to 100 discovery patients were divided at random into training and test sets in a 7:3 ratio. The study also compared thyroid tissue and blood T-cell repertoires from more than 5 Graves' hyperthyroidism patients. Once sampling was done, hyperthyroidism patients were given methimazole at a starting dose of 30 mg daily, whereas ophthalmopathy patients were given high-dose intravenous methylprednisolone. A second multiplex PCR round built the libraries, followed by size selection and purification. Libraries were sequenced paired-end with 100 bp reads on an Illumina HiSeq2000. SOAPnuke was used to process the raw data, removing reads that contained adapters or uncalled bases, had a mean Phred below 15, or lacked an exact match to the constant primer or identifier. COPE v1.2.5 was used to merge the high-quality paired reads, and each unique nucleotide sequence was defined as a clonotype. Clonotypes were aligned to IMGT TRBV, TRBD and TRBJ reference segments using MiTCR v1.1. The analysis included only V-J combinations with a frequency above 0.0001, which together covered around 99% of the repertoires. The TCS score was defined as F50 (clonal expansion) divided by E x V (chaos), with BLOSUM62-based TCRdist calculated between CDR3 peptides within each V-J. Welch's t-statistics and random forest reduced roughly 500 V-J features to 10 to 15, which were used in a naive Bayes classifier (R e1071). No statistical method was used to fix the sample size in advance, and group allocation was not hidden from the investigators. The paper reports TCR Vbeta CDR3 sequencing of approximately 140 peripheral blood samples: around 41 ophthalmopathy, fewer than 80 hyperthyroidism and approximately 17 progressor patients.

The TCR sequence derives from a young woman with Graves disease. Donor details come from another sample of the same person, matched by shared clones. The sequencing used peripheral blood mononuclear cells (PBMCs), collected at new diagnosis, from a patient treated with antithyroid drugs. The chain joins TRBV10-3 to TRBJ2-1, with no confident D gene call. The DNA sequence is as follows: TGTGCCATCAGTATTACAAACAATGAGCAGTTCTTC. Its protein reads: CAISITNNEQFF.